A single sample is the source of the 26 T cell receptor beta chains below, sequenced in a study of blood T cell repertoires in COVID-19. TCRdb's table, derived via immunoSEQ multiplex PCR, lists solely in-frame clones and lacks some. There are 150,000 to 200,000 clones in the sample; roughly 86% occur only once, and 2.5% to 4% lies in the top ten. Input material: peripheral blood. These receptors were taken from a man in his 70s with acute or convalescent COVID-19.

The CDR3 bases are TGTGCCAGCTCAATAACCGGGACTAGCGGGGGAAGTGGGCAGTTCTTC. Translation gives CASSITGTSGGSGQFF. The chain combines TRBV18 with TRBJ2-1; 14 nucleotides match TRBD2. This CDR3 region has 16 residues. V lost 5 bases to trimming and J lost 12 bases; unmatched junction nucleotides: 12. Germline V gene lookup returns CDR1 KGHSH and CDR2 LQKENI.

This clone was counted a few times. The CDR3 DNA follows: TGCGCCAGCAGCCGGTGGGGGACAGATCCTAACTATGGCTACACCTTC. This encodes CASSRWGTDPNYGYTF. The rearrangement joins TRBV4-3 to TRBJ1-2; 7 bases are shared with TRBD1. This CDR3 has 16 residues. In germline, CDR1 is LGHNA, CDR2 YSLEER. J lost 0 bases, V lost 4 bases, and 8 bases had no gene match.

The rearrangement uses TRBV10-1 and TRBJ2-4; the D gene is possibly TRBD1 (6 bases). CDR1 and CDR2 (germline): WNHNN, SYGVQD (reference sequence). This CDR3 is 14 amino acids long. Trimming left V 9 bases short and J 0 bases short, with 12 bases between. The chain's CDR3 is CARRTELAKNIQYF. DNA of the CDR3: TGCGCCAGGAGGACAGAACTAGCCAAAAACATTCAGTACTTC.

The chain couples TRBV2 to TRBJ1-1, with a weak D call TRBD1 (5 bases). V lost 1 base, J lost 4 bases, and 10 bases lay in between. Germline CDR1 is SNHLY and CDR2 is FYNNEI. The CDR3 spans 14 residues. CDR3 amino acids: CASSEVQGSTEAFF. DNA of the CDR3: TGTGCCAGCAGTGAAGTGCAGGGTTCCACTGAAGCTTTCTTT.

This rearrangement joins TRBV3-1 (or the pseudogene TRBV3-2) to TRBJ2-1; the D is unclear. Germline V gene sequence: CDR1 LGHDT, CDR2 YNNKEL (reference sequence). V lost 5 bases, J lost 4 bases, and 3 bases lay in between. This CDR3 is built from 11 residues. The CDR3 is CASSLYNEQFF. The DNA of the CDR3 is TGTGCCAGCAGCTTATACAATGAGCAGTTCTTC.

The rearrangement links TRBV20-1 to TRBJ1-5; D not resolved. CDR1 is DFQATT and CDR2 is SNEGSKA in the germline V gene (reference sequence). The CDR3 loop spans 14 amino acids. The germline V and J ends were trimmed by 3 bases and 1 base, with 10 bases remaining between them. The CDR3 region has the DNA TGCAGTGCTAGTTTGTCCAGGAGCAATCAGCCCCAGCATTTT. Translation gives CSASLSRSNQPQHF.

The V call is TRBV28, the J call TRBJ1-1; D is uncertain. Per the germline V gene, CDR1 is MDHEN and CDR2 is SYDVKM. Trimming stripped 5 bases from V and 1 base from J, with 17 bases between. The CDR3 has 16 amino acids. CDR3 DNA: TGTGCCAGCAGTACTCCGGATGCGCAGGAGAACACTGAAGCTTTCTTT. It yields the protein CASSTPDAQENTEAFF.

Regarding this clone: The sample holds other DNA sequences that translate to the same CDR3. This chain connects TRBV5-1 to TRBJ2-5, with TRBD1 matching 9 bases. Germline lookup yields CDR1 SGHRS and CDR2 YFSETQ. This CDR3 region has 14 residues. V trimming: 0 bases; J trimming: 5 bases; junction bases outside the gene matches: 2. The CDR3 sequence is CASSLGQGDETQYF. The CDR3 DNA reads TGCGCCAGCAGCTTGGGACAGGGGGACGAGACCCAGTACTTC.

Here the CDR3 reads CASSLVSDIDGYTF. In nucleotides, the CDR3 is TGTGCCAGCAGCTTAGTTTCTGACATCGATGGCTACACCTTC. The V and J genes are TRBV7-8 and TRBJ1-2; D unclear. Germline assignment: CDR1 SGHVS and CDR2 FQNEAQ. The CDR3 spans 14 residues. Trimming cost V 1 base and J 6 bases, with 12 bases left between them.

In its sample, this clone was seen once. The chain has TRBV3-1 (or the pseudogene TRBV3-2) and TRBJ2-2, with 7 bases that match TRBD1. Germline CDR1 is LGHDT and CDR2 is YNNKEL (reference sequence). There are 14 residues in the CDR3. The junction had 2 bases not matched to a gene; V was cut back by 2 bases and J by 5 bases. The CDR3 reads CASSQLGQTGELFF. The CDR3 DNA reads TGTGCCAGCAGCCAATTGGGACAGACCGGGGAGCTGTTTTTT.

This clone has a count of ten or more. This chain uses TRBV25-1 with TRBJ2-2, with TRBD1 matching over 9 bases. Losses at the gene ends were 4 bases for V and 3 bases for J; bases not matched to a gene: 6. This CDR3 region has 16 residues. The germline CDR1 and CDR2 sequences are MGHDK and SYGVNS. CDR3 nucleotides: TGTGCCAGCAGTGGGGGGGACAGGGAAGACACCGGGGAGCTGTTTTTT. Translation gives CASSGGDREDTGELFF.

This clone was picked up one time. J is TRBJ2-3 and V is TRBV11-1, with a weak D call TRBD2 (5 bases). The germline V gene has CDR1 SGHAT and CDR2 FQDESV (reference sequence). Deletions cut 4 bases from V and 4 bases from J, with 12 bases between. This CDR3 region has 14 residues. DNA for the CDR3: TGTGCCAGCAGCTCACCCGGGGTGTCAGATACGCAGTATTTT. This sequence encodes CASSSPGVSDTQYF.

This sequence joins TRBV7-9 and TRBJ1-5; D is perhaps TRBD1 (5 bases). V was pared by 5 bases and J by 11 bases, with 13 bases between. The CDR3 totals 12 residues. In germline, CDR1 is SEHNR, CDR2 FQNEAQ (reference sequence). The CDR3 here is CASSKGWLAQHF. The CDR3 DNA reads TGTGCCAGCAGCAAGGGGTGGTTGGCCCAGCATTTT.

V is TRBV30 and J is TRBJ2-5; no clear D. CDR1 and CDR2 from the germline V gene are GTSNPN and SVGIG (reference sequence). This CDR3 has 13 residues. The V end was cut by 5 bases, the J end by 1 base, with 11 bases between. For the CDR3, the DNA is TGTGCCTGGCAGAAACATCTCCAAGAGACCCAGTACTTC. Amino acid sequence: CAWQKHLQETQYF. Full variable domain (missing parts from reference TRBV30 and TRBJ2-5): SQTIHQWPATLVQPVGSPLSLECTVEGTSNPNLYWYRQAAGRGLQLLFYSVGIGQISSEVPQNLSASRPQDRQFILSSKKLLLSDSGFYLCAWQKHLQETQYFGPGTRLLVL.

This clone was observed once. V gene TRBV5-1 combines with J gene TRBJ2-2; D may be TRBD2 (5 bases). Looked up from germline, CDR1 is SGHRS and CDR2 is YFSETQ. The length of the CDR3 is 16 residues. The V end was cut by 6 bases, the J end by 4 bases, with 19 bases between. Written as DNA, the CDR3 is TGCGCCAGCAATCGGGAAAGCGGTCCTTCCACCGGGGAGCTGTTTTTT. Protein sequence: CASNRESGPSTGELFF.

The V and J genes are TRBV2 and TRBJ2-7, with 7 bases that match TRBD1. There are 15 residues in the CDR3. Germline CDR1 and CDR2: SNHLY and FYNNEI. Trimming took 4 bases from V and 3 from J; bases not matched to a gene: 9. CDR3 residues: CASSAIGTAHYEQYF. The CDR3 nucleotides are TGTGCCAGCAGTGCGATCGGGACAGCACACTACGAGCAGTACTTC.

This clone has just one count. The chain is built from TRBV30 and TRBJ2-7, with 8 bases matching TRBD1. This CDR3 region has 15 residues. Trimming removed 7 bases from V and 7 bases from J; junction bases left unmatched: 18. From germline, CDR1 is GTSNPN and CDR2 SVGIG (reference sequence). This chain's CDR3 is CASGPTGGLTGEQYF. The CDR3 DNA reads TGTGCCTCCGGGCCAACAGGGGGGCTAACAGGGGAGCAGTACTTC.

The chain has TRBV6-6 and TRBJ2-2; tentatively, D is TRBD2 (6 bases). Germline lookup yields CDR1 MNHNY and CDR2 SVGAGI (reference sequence). Between the trimmed V and J ends, which lost 7 bases and 5 bases, there was a span of 17 bases. The CDR3 totals 15 residues. CDR3 coding DNA: TGTGCCAGCACCGAGAGAACCGGGACTACCGGGGAGCTGTTTTTT. This translates into CASTERTGTTGELFF.

The gene calls are TRBV5-1 and TRBJ2-2, with 9 bases identical to TRBD2. V lost 3 bases to trimming and J lost 2 bases; unmatched junction nucleotides: 2. Germline CDR1 is SGHRS and CDR2 is YFSETQ. The CDR3 sequence is 15 residues long. The CDR3 loop reads CASSSTSGNTGELFF. The CDR3 region has the DNA TGCGCCAGCAGCTCGACTAGCGGTAACACCGGGGAGCTGTTTTTT.

The chain is built from TRBV7-2 and TRBJ2-5; D perhaps matches TRBD1 (5 bases). CDR3 size: 15 residues. The V end lost 1 base, the J end lost 6 bases, and 15 bases lay between the germline ends. Germline CDR1 SGHTA, CDR2 FQGNSA. CDR3 sequence reads: CASSLDLGYRQTQYF. As DNA, the CDR3 is TGTGCCAGCAGCTTAGATCTGGGGTACAGGCAGACCCAGTACTTC.

Here the CDR3 DNA reads TGCGCCAGCAGCCATGGGGGCGGTGAAGCTTTCTTT. Amino acids: CASSHGGGEAFF. The J gene is TRBJ1-1, the V gene TRBV4-1; possibly TRBD1 for D (6 bases). The germline CDR1 and CDR2 sequences are MGHRA and YSYEKL. This CDR3 has 12 residues. V shed 3 bases and J shed 7 bases, with 9 bases lying between them.

This chain joins TRBV5-1 and TRBJ2-5; D is unresolved. The V gene's germline CDR1 is SGHRS and CDR2 YFSETQ. The germline V and J ends were trimmed by 2 bases and 5 bases, with 13 bases remaining between them. This CDR3 has 14 amino acids. CDR3 sequence reads: CASSLDSPWETQYF. CDR3 bases: TGCGCCAGCAGCTTAGACTCCCCTTGGGAGACCCAGTACTTC.

The chain uses TRBV5-1 and TRBJ2-7; 7 bases are shared with TRBD2. CDR3 length: 15 amino acids. With V trimmed by 4 bases and J by 7 bases, 14 bases remained unmatched. Germline V gene lookup returns CDR1 SGHRS and CDR2 YFSETQ. In DNA form, the CDR3 reads TGCGCCAGCAGCCCGGTCGGGACTACCGGGAGAGAGCAGTACTTC. This gives the protein CASSPVGTTGREQYF.

The chain is built from TRBV9 and TRBJ2-2; 8 nucleotides align to TRBD2. Germline CDR1 and CDR2: SGDLS and YYNGEE. This CDR3 has 14 residues. Trimming removed 2 bases from V and 5 bases from J; junction bases left unmatched: 2. CDR3 in amino acids: CASSVASGTGELFF. The CDR3 DNA sequence: TGTGCCAGCAGCGTGGCTAGCGGGACCGGGGAGCTGTTTTTT. Full variable domain (rest looked up from reference TRBV9 and TRBJ2-2): DSGVTQTPKHLITATGQRVTLRCSPRSGDLSVYWYQQSLDQGLQFLIQYYNGEERAKGNILERFSAQQFPDLHSELNLSSLELGDSALYFCASSVASGTGELFFGEGSRLTVL.

CDR3 DNA sequence: TGTGCCAGCTTAACCGGGACTAGCTTGGAGACCCAGTACTTC. Its translation: CASLTGTSLETQYF. The V call is TRBV18, the J call TRBJ2-5, with 9 bases fitting TRBD2. V shed 7 bases and J 5 bases; nucleotides not matched to a gene: 8. The germline V gene has CDR1 KGHSH and CDR2 LQKENI. This CDR3 contains 14 residues.

Concerning this clone: This sample also contains other DNA sequences that code for the same CDR3. The CDR3 sequence is CASSDRAGANVLTF. For the CDR3, the DNA is TGTGCCAGCAGTGACAGAGCGGGGGCCAACGTCCTGACTTTC. The V call is TRBV2, the J call TRBJ2-6, with no clear D. Per the germline V gene, CDR1 is SNHLY and CDR2 is FYNNEI. The CDR3 contains 14 residues. Between the trimmed V and J ends, which lost 3 bases and 4 bases, there was a span of 7 bases. The complete variable domain, with remaining parts taken from reference TRBV2 and TRBJ2-6, reads EPEVTQTPSHQVTQMGQEVILRCVPISNHLYFYWYRQILGQKVEFLVSFYNNEISEKSEIFDDQFSVERPDGSNFTLKIRSTKLEDSAMYFCASSDRAGANVLTFGAGSRLTVL.